The rows below give T cell receptor beta chains drawn from one sample of a study of T cells in Graves' hyperthyroidism and ophthalmopathy. TCRdb recomputed calls from the multiplex PCR reads with MiXCR, one row per CDR3 protein. The table shows 550,000 to 600,000 distinct CDR3 sequences, with 35% to 55% occurring only once. What was sequenced was peripheral blood or thyroid tissue (not recorded which). These receptors were obtained from an adult woman with Graves' disease, either hyperthyroidism or ophthalmopathy (not recorded which). Each CDR3 is given with its conserved first and last residue. A D gene is named only where the DNA matches it firmly. Size values are once, few and many counts, or a class for expanded clones, and some rows have none.

TRBV7-2	many	TRBD1	TRBJ1-2	TGTGCCAGCAGCGCGGGACAGACGGGCTACACCTTC	CASSAGQTGYTF
TRBV5-4	many	TRBD2	TRBJ2-7	TGTGCCAGCAGCGGGGGAGGGCCGAACTACGAGCAGTACTTC	CASSGGGPNYEQYF
TRBV5-1	few	NA	TRBJ2-3	TGCGCCAGCAGCTTGACCCGGCCCGATGATACGCAGTATTTT	CASSLTRPDDTQYF
TRBV5-6	NA	TRBD1	TRBJ1-1	TGTGCCAGCAGCTTGGCGGGACAGTCGAACACTGAAGCTTTCTTT	CASSLAGQSNTEAFF
TRBV28	NA	TRBD1	TRBJ1-6	TGTGCCAGCAGCACCACTCACGGGGGGACAGGGGGCCGGCCCCTCCACTTT	CASSTTHGGTGGRPLHF
TRBV6-1	NA	TRBD1	TRBJ2-7	TGTGCCATCAGACTCGGACAGGCCGGTGAGCAGTACTTC	CAIRLGQAGEQYF
TRBV10-3	NA	NA	TRBJ2-7	TGTGCCATCAGTGAGTCGTCAGGGGACTATAGCGAGCAGTACTTC	CAISESSGDYSEQYF
TRBV15	NA	TRBD1	TRBJ2-5	TGTGCCACCAGCAGAGCGGGACAGGGAGGAGAGACCCAGTACTTC	CATSRAGQGGETQYF
TRBV7-2	NA	TRBD1	TRBJ1-2	TGTGCCAGCCGCCCCCGGGACAGGGGAGTCGGCTACACCTTC	CASRPRDRGVGYTF
TRBV19	few	NA	TRBJ2-2	TGTGCCAGTAGTATAATCGGAGAGTCCGGAAACACCGGGGAGCTGTTTTTT	CASSIIGESGNTGELFF
TRBV7-2	NA	NA	TRBJ1-5	TGTGCCAGCAGCTTAGCCGGGACATCCCAGCATTTT	CASSLAGTSQHF
TRBV11-2	NA	NA	TRBJ1-1	TGTGCCAGCAGCTTACGGAACGGTGAAGCTTTCTTT	CASSLRNGEAFF
TRBV7-2	NA	NA	TRBJ1-6	TGTGCCAGCAGCTTAGGTCCAGGGGAAGGGGATTCACCCCTCCACTTT	CASSLGPGEGDSPLHF
TRBV12-3/TRBV12-4	NA	NA	TRBJ1-6	TGTGCCAGCAGTTTGCACCGCGGGGGTTCACCCCTCCACTTT	CASSLHRGGSPLHF
TRBV5-1	NA	TRBD1	TRBJ2-6	TGCGCCAGCAGGGGACAGGGGGCAAACTCTGGGGCCAACGTCCTGACTTTC	CASRGQGANSGANVLTF
TRBV29-1	NA	NA	TRBJ1-1	TGCAGCGTTGGCGGTTTCGGGGGGCGGACTGAAGCTTTCTTT	CSVGGFGGRTEAFF
TRBV7-2	NA	TRBD2	TRBJ2-7	TGTGCCAGCAGCAAAAGGGAGGGTGGATCCTACGAGCAGTACTTC	CASSKREGGSYEQYF
TRBV11-1	once	TRBD1	TRBJ1-1	TGTGCCAGTCGGTACAGGGGGGGCGGTGAAGCTTTCTTT	CASRYRGGGEAFF